One sample yielded the 2 T cell receptor beta chains listed below, sequenced in a study of cytomegalovirus exposure and HLA in healthy donors. It was with 60 Vbeta and 13 Jbeta primers that the PCR ran. Clones were read by immunoSEQ multiplex PCR, and TCRdb kept only the in-frame ones, dropping some. The sample shows fewer than 100,000 clones, around 73% of them seen only once. Sequencing was performed on PBMCs. The receptors were sampled from a female donor in good health and CMV-seronegative.

The rearrangement links TRBV11-3 to TRBJ2-7, with TRBD2 identical over 7 bases. V shed 5 bases and J 3 bases; nucleotides not matched to a gene: 4. This CDR3 has 13 amino acids. The V gene's germline CDR1 is SGHNT and CDR2 YENEEA. The CDR3 nucleotides read TGTGCCAGCAGCGCGTCTAGCGGCTACGAGCAGTACTTC. It specifies CASSASSGYEQYF.

V usage is TRBV9 and J usage is TRBJ2-1, with D maybe TRBD2 (6 bases). The CDR3 contains 17 residues. V was cut by 2 bases and J by 6 bases, with 21 bases left in between. CDR1 and CDR2 (germline): SGDLS, YYNGEE. The CDR3 DNA sequence: TGTGCCAGCAGCGTGGAAATGGGGGGACTTTCGTCCAATGAGCAGTTCTTC. This encodes CASSVEMGGLSSNEQFF.